What follows are 25 T cell receptor beta chains derived from one specimen sequenced in a study of blood T cell repertoires in COVID-19. The data were produced by immunoSEQ multiplex PCR, yet TCRdb's version contains in-frame clones alone and is incomplete. The table has some 200,000 clones, 84% seen once; the top ten hold approximately 5.1%. Input material: peripheral blood. The receptors come from a woman in her sixties who had recovered from COVID-19.

This chain links TRBV12-3 or TRBV12-4 with TRBJ2-5; TRBD2 is a possible D gene (5 bases). The CDR3 spans 12 residues. V was shortened by 6 bases and J by 5 bases, with 10 bases between the two germline ends. CDR3 protein: CASRAPGETQYF. DNA for the CDR3: TGTGCCAGCAGAGCCCCGGGGGAGACCCAGTACTTC.

The J gene is TRBJ2-3, the V gene TRBV11-2, with TRBD1 identical over 12 bases. CDR1 and CDR2 from the germline V gene are SGHAT and FQNNGV. V trimming: 5 bases; J trimming: 5 bases; junction bases outside the gene matches: 11. The CDR3 is made up of 17 amino acids. The DNA of the CDR3 is TGTGCCAGCAGCCCGCACCGGGGACAGGGGGCCGGAGATACGCAGTATTTT. Translating gives CASSPHRGQGAGDTQYF.

The chain joins TRBV6-6 to TRBJ2-7; 8 nucleotides line up with TRBD1. V lost 4 bases to trimming and J lost 5 bases; unmatched junction nucleotides: 10. CDR1 is MNHNY, CDR2 SVGAGI, per germline (reference sequence). The CDR3 spans 15 residues. Written as DNA, the CDR3 is TGTGCCAGCAGTTCCCGGACAGGGAAGGACAACGAGCAGTACTTC. Amino acids: CASSSRTGKDNEQYF.

This chain links TRBV4-1 with TRBJ2-6; a possible D gene is TRBD1 (8 bases). The CDR3 is 19 residues long. The V and J ends lost 2 bases and 7 bases respectively, with 24 bases between them. Germline V CDR1 and CDR2: MGHRA, YSYEKL. CDR3: CASSQSGGRGKRGANVLTF. CDR3 DNA: TGCGCCAGCAGCCAATCAGGGGGCAGGGGTAAGCGGGGAGCCAACGTCCTGACTTTC.

This chain uses TRBV5-1 with TRBJ2-5, with TRBD2 identical over 11 bases. Losses at the gene ends were 4 bases for V and 3 bases for J; bases not matched to a gene: 2. Germline V gives CDR1 SGHRS, CDR2 YFSETQ. The CDR3 is 14 residues long. CDR3: CASSRGLAEETQYF. CDR3 sequence (DNA): TGCGCCAGCAGCCGGGGACTAGCGGAAGAGACCCAGTACTTC.

This clone was seen more than once but under ten times. V usage is TRBV7-2 and J usage is TRBJ1-3; TRBD1 agrees at 9 bases. The CDR3 length is 18 residues. CDR1 is SGHTA, CDR2 FQGNSA, per germline. V trimming: 6 bases; J trimming: 5 bases; junction bases outside the gene matches: 17. CDR3 in amino acids: CASRLTFRDRVCRNTIYF. The CDR3 bases are TGTGCCAGCAGACTCACCTTTCGGGACAGGGTCTGTAGAAACACCATATATTTT.

The rearrangement uses TRBV4-3 and TRBJ2-7; 9 nucleotides line up with TRBD1. The J segment lost 4 bases and the V segment lost 0 bases, leaving 7 bases of the junction unmatched. This CDR3 contains 16 residues. Looked up from germline, CDR1 is LGHNA and CDR2 is YSLEER. The CDR3: CASSQDPGQGWYEQYF. DNA for the CDR3: TGCGCCAGCAGCCAAGACCCGGGACAGGGTTGGTACGAGCAGTACTTC.

As to this clone: The sample has other DNA sequences that encode this CDR3 too. This chain links TRBV5-1 with TRBJ1-4; possible D gene TRBD1, 5 bases. The CDR3 is 14 amino acids. V shed 0 bases and J shed 8 bases, with 11 bases lying between them. Germline values: CDR1 SGHRS, CDR2 YFSETQ. CDR3 sequence (DNA): TGCGCCAGCAGCTTGGAAGGGGTTGGGGAAAAACTGTTTTTT. It encodes CASSLEGVGEKLFF. The full variable domain, completed using reference TRBV5-1 and TRBJ1-4, is KAGVTQTPRYLIKTRGQQVTLSCSPISGHRSVSWYQQTPGQGLQFLFEYFSETQRNKGNFPGRFSGRQFSNSRSEMNVSTLELGDSALYLCASSLEGVGEKLFFGSGTQLSVL.

The gene calls are TRBV25-1 and TRBJ2-1; a possible D gene is TRBD2 (6 bases). V was cut by 2 bases and J by 8 bases, with 13 bases left in between. This CDR3 comprises 14 residues. CDR1 MGHDK and CDR2 SYGVNS come from the germline V gene. CDR3 coding DNA: TGTGCCAGCAGTGAACTACTGGGGGGATATGAGCAGTTCTTC. Translated, it gives CASSELLGGYEQFF.

The chain recombines TRBV27 with TRBJ2-7; D is possibly TRBD1 (5 bases). The germline V and J ends were trimmed by 3 bases and 1 base, with 10 bases remaining between them. This CDR3 spans 14 amino acids. CDR1 is MNHEY and CDR2 is SMNVEV in the germline V gene (reference sequence). CDR3 in DNA: TGTGCCAGCAGTTTGTTTCAGGGTTCCTACGAGCAGTACTTC. It encodes CASSLFQGSYEQYF.

The genes are TRBV6-1 and TRBJ1-3, with unresolved D. The CDR3 length is 14 residues. CDR1 and CDR2 from the germline V gene are MNHNS and SASEGT. Trimming shortened V by 0 bases and J by 0 bases, and 3 bases separated the two germline ends. Written as DNA, the CDR3 is TGTGCCAGCAGTGAAGCGAGCTCTGGAAACACCATATATTTT. Amino acid sequence: CASSEASSGNTIYF.

The chain couples TRBV6-5 to TRBJ1-1, with 8 bases that match TRBD1. After removal of 4 bases from V and 2 bases from J, the junction contained 6 bases not matched to a gene. The CDR3 consists of 15 residues. Per the germline V gene, CDR1 is MNHEY and CDR2 is SVGAGI. CDR3 bases: TGTGCCAGCAGTTTAAGTCAGGGGGCTAACACTGAAGCTTTCTTT. Encoded protein: CASSLSQGANTEAFF.

The count of this clone is one. The chain links TRBV10-3 to TRBJ1-2; D unresolved. V was trimmed by 7 bases and J by 0 bases, leaving 18 bases between them. The CDR3 consists of 16 residues. Germline assignment: CDR1 ENHRY and CDR2 SYGVKD. CDR3 sequence reads: CAITNPGKGANYGYTF. CDR3 sequence (DNA): TGTGCCATCACCAACCCCGGGAAAGGAGCTAACTATGGCTACACCTTC.

This clone appeared a single time. The chain employs TRBV6-1 and TRBJ1-2, with 7 bases matching TRBD1. Unmatched junction bases numbered 4, after V lost 3 bases and J lost 6 bases. Germline loops: CDR1 MNHNS, CDR2 SASEGT. The CDR3 spans 13 residues. This CDR3 reads CASSDNRGDGYTF. Here the CDR3 DNA reads TGTGCCAGCAGTGATAACAGGGGAGATGGCTACACCTTC.

The chain employs TRBV30 and TRBJ2-7; D unresolved. Germline V gene sequence: CDR1 GTSNPN, CDR2 SVGIG (reference sequence). The V end lost 5 bases, the J end lost 3 bases, and 14 bases lay between the germline ends. This CDR3 has 13 residues. CDR3 in DNA: TGTGCCTGGTCCCCACTTATTGGCTACGAGCAGTACTTC. Its protein is CAWSPLIGYEQYF.

The chain has TRBV30 and TRBJ2-5, with D tentatively TRBD1 (5 bases). Germline CDR1 reads GTSNPN; CDR2 reads SVGIG (reference sequence). This CDR3 has 16 residues. Trimming stripped 5 bases from V and 2 bases from J, with 21 bases between. DNA of the CDR3: TGTGCCTGGTCCGAAAGGGGATCAGGGTGGCAAGAGACCCAGTACTTC. Its translation: CAWSERGSGWQETQYF.

This chain connects TRBV6-2 or TRBV6-3 to TRBJ1-5, with D possibly matching TRBD1 (6 bases). The CDR3 spans 17 residues. V was trimmed by 1 base and J by 4 bases, leaving 17 bases between them. Germline assignment: CDR1 MNHEY and CDR2 SVGEGT. The CDR3 is CASSYFKIRDNNQPQHF. CDR3 DNA: TGTGCCAGCAGTTACTTTAAAATCCGGGACAATAATCAGCCCCAGCATTTT.

The V and J genes are TRBV7-3 and TRBJ2-1; TRBD1 might be the D (8 bases). Trimming cost V 11 bases and J 8 bases, with 19 bases left between them. Germline CDR1 SGHTA, CDR2 FQGTGA. This CDR3 has 13 residues. CDR3 amino acids: CAGSKTGGDEQFF. CDR3 nucleotides: TGTGCCGGCTCCAAAACAGGGGGGGATGAGCAGTTCTTC.

This clone was seen a handful of times. The chain uses TRBV4-1 and TRBJ2-7; D is perhaps TRBD2 (5 bases). The ends were cut back, 0 bases at V and 7 bases at J, with 13 bases in the middle. In germline, CDR1 is MGHRA, CDR2 YSYEKL. The CDR3 sequence is 14 residues long. The CDR3 coding sequence is TGCGCCAGCAGCCAAGAGGGAGAAGCCAGGGAGCAGTACTTC. Translating gives CASSQEGEAREQYF.

The chain uses TRBV27 and TRBJ2-1; 10 bases align to TRBD2. V dropped 10 bases and J dropped 7; count of bases not matched to a gene: 10. The CDR3 length is 14 residues. Germline CDR1 and CDR2: MNHEY and SMNVEV (reference sequence). CDR3 DNA sequence: TGTGCCATAAAAGCGGGGGGGTCTTCGAATGAGCAGTTCTTC. Encoded protein: CAIKAGGSSNEQFF.

This sequence joins TRBV6-5 and TRBJ1-5; 8 nucleotides agree with TRBD1. CDR3 length: 15 amino acids. Looked up from germline, CDR1 is MNHEY and CDR2 is SVGAGI. The junction had 11 bases not matched to a gene; V was cut back by 6 bases and J by 7 bases. The CDR3 nucleotides are TGTGCCAGCAGACCGGGACAGGCCATGTTCCAGCCCCAGCATTTT. Protein: CASRPGQAMFQPQHF.

The rearrangement links TRBV7-9 to TRBJ2-7; maybe TRBD1 (6 bases). This CDR3 is built from 14 residues. Looked up from germline, CDR1 is SEHNR and CDR2 is FQNEAQ (reference sequence). V was cut by 7 bases and J by 0 bases, with 13 bases left in between. The CDR3 nucleotides read TGTGCCAGCACCGTACAGGGCAGCTCCTACGAGCAGTACTTC. Translated: CASTVQGSSYEQYF.

This chain links TRBV18 with TRBJ2-5, with 9 positions matching TRBD1. The CDR3 covers 15 residues. The germline CDR1 and CDR2 sequences are KGHSH and LQKENI. V was pared by 3 bases and J by 3 bases, with 5 bases of the junction left unmatched. The CDR3 DNA reads as TGTGCCAGCTCACCGGGACAGGGCAGAGAAGAGACCCAGTACTTC. It translates to CASSPGQGREETQYF.

The rearrangement links TRBV4-3 to TRBJ1-2, with D uncertain. The CDR3 contains 14 residues. V was shortened by 4 bases and J by 7 bases, with 16 bases between the two germline ends. Germline V CDR1 and CDR2: LGHNA, YSLEER. CDR3 sequence reads: CASSPKVRDSGYTF. CDR3 DNA sequence: TGCGCCAGCAGCCCAAAAGTTCGGGATTCTGGCTACACCTTC.

V is TRBV11-3 and J is TRBJ2-7, with D perhaps TRBD2 (5 bases). Germline V gene lookup returns CDR1 SGHNT and CDR2 YENEEA. The CDR3 is 12 residues long. V lost 6 bases and J 6 bases, leaving 12 bases between the germline ends. The CDR3 bases are TGTGCCAGCAGGGCTAGCTTCCCCGAGCAGTACTTC. It translates to CASRASFPEQYF.